This note documents a single T cell receptor (beta chain) sequence. Germline-derived CDR1 and CDR2 are LGHDT and YNNKEL (reference sequence). The CDR3 covers 14 residues. Trimming at V came to 1 base and at J to 9 bases, leaving 6 bases not matched to a gene. Authors' data handling: Amplification from reference gene primers served as the basis for estimated nucleated cell counts. Method: immunoSEQ multiplex PCR; TCRdb's copy keeps in-frame clones and lacks some. For V, J and clone size, that table is used; D and trimming come from the DNA. In the table there are under 95,000 clones, more than 75% of which are singletons. These data are taken from a study of blood T cell repertoires in COVID-19. Study overall: COVID-19 samples collected from the United States, Italy and Spain covered acute and convalescent phases.

This receptor was identified in a middle-aged man with acute or convalescent COVID-19. Sample: peripheral blood. The J gene is TRBJ1-1, the V gene TRBV3-1 (or the pseudogene TRBV3-2); 9 nucleotides align to TRBD1. DNA for the CDR3: TGTGCCAGCAGCCAAGCTGGGGACAGGGCTAAAGCTTTCTTT. It translates to CASSQAGDRAKAFF.